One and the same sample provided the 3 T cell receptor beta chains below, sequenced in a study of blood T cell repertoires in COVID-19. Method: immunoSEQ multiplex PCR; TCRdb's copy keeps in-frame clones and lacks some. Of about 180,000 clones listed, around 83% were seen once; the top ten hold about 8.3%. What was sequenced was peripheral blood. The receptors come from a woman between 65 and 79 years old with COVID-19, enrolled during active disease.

The CDR3 loop reads CASSRQGGQETQYF. CDR3 nucleotide sequence: TGTGCCAGCAGCCGACAGGGAGGTCAAGAGACCCAGTACTTC. The chain couples TRBV3-1 (or the pseudogene TRBV3-2) to TRBJ2-5; D perhaps matches TRBD1 (7 bases). This CDR3 has 14 residues. Germline V CDR1 and CDR2: LGHDT, YNNKEL (reference sequence). V was trimmed by 4 bases and J by 2 bases, leaving 11 bases between them.

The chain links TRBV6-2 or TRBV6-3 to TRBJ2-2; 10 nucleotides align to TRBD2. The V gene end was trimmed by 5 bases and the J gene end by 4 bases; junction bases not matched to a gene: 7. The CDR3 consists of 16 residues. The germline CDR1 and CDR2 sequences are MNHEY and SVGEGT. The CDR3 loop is CASSPLAGDLTGELFF. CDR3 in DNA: TGTGCCAGCAGTCCCCTAGCGGGAGATCTCACCGGGGAGCTGTTTTTT.

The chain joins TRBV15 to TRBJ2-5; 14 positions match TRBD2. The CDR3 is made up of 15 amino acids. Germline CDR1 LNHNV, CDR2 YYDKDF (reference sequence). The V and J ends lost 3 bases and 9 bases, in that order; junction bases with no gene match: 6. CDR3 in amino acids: CATSRGLAGENSQYF. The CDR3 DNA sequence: TGTGCCACCAGCAGGGGACTAGCGGGAGAAAACTCCCAGTACTTC.